This TCR beta chain was captured in a study of identical twins. This clonotype showed up just a few times. Its specificity is not known. Everyone who donated was a healthy Caucasian. Points from the study as a whole: Twin pairs had excess sharing that was weaker in beta out-of-frame sequences.

One entry per CDR3 protein, called by TCRdb with MiXCR from the 5' RACE reads. Here the sample spans more than 600,000 distinct CDR3 sequences, roughly 18% being singletons. A further study also used this sample, focusing on T cells expressing NK-cell markers.

The sequence was obtained from a young woman in good health. The sample comprised PBMCs.

CDR3 bases: TGTGCCAGCAGCTTAGCTTCGGACAGGACCTACGAGCAGTACTTC. This sequence encodes CASSLASDRTYEQYF. The chain carries TRBV7-6 and TRBJ2-7; 7 bases are a match to TRBD1. This CDR3 region has 15 residues. Looked up from germline, CDR1 is SGHVS and CDR2 is FNYEAQ. V shed 0 bases and J 2 bases; nucleotides not matched to a gene: 4.